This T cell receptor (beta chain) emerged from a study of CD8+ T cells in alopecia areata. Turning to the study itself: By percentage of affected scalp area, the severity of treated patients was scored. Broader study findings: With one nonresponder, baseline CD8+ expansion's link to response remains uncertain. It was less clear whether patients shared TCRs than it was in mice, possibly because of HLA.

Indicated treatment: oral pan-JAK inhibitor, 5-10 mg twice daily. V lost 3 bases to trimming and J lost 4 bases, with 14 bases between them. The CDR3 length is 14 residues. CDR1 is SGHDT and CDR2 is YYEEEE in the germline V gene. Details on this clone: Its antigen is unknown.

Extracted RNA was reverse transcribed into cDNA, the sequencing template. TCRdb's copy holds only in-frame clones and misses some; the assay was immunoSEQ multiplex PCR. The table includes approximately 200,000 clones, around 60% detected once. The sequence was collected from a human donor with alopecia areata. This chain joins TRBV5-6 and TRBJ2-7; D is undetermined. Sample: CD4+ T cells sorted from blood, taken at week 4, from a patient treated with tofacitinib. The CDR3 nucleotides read TGTGCCAGCAGCTCAGACCCATCGGTGTACGAGCAGTACTTC. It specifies CASSSDPSVYEQYF. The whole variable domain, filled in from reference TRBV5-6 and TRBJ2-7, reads DAGVTQSPTHLIKTRGQQVTLRCSPKSGHDTVSWYQQALGQGPQFIFQYYEEEERQRGNFPDRFSGHQFPNYSSELNVNALLLGDSALYLCASSSDPSVYEQYFGPGTRLTVT.